This T cell receptor beta chain was recovered during a study of cytomegalovirus exposure and HLA in healthy donors. Study-wide context: Clustering assigned approximately 79% of the approximately 400 genotyped donors to the Caucasian-associated ancestry cluster.

Points from the study as a whole: In a later analysis, TCR beta V- and J-gene trimming was associated with a missense DCLRE1C variant.

60 Vbeta and 13 Jbeta primers were used in PCR. Sequencing was performed with immunoSEQ multiplex PCR; in TCRdb, only in-frame clones are kept and a portion is missing. Of 95,000 to 100,000 clones listed, 76% are singletons. Comments on this clone: The antigen remains unidentified.

V lost 3 bases, J lost 0 bases, and 12 bases lay in between. The CDR3 contains 16 residues. Germline CDR1 reads SGHDN; CDR2 reads FVKESK. The chain recombines TRBV14 with TRBJ1-3; possibly TRBD1 for D (5 bases). Sequences were obtained from PBMCs. The origin of this receptor is a man aged 35-49 years in good health and CMV-seronegative. CDR3 sequence reads: CASSQGLSSSGNTIYF. CDR3 coding DNA: TGTGCCAGCAGCCAGGGACTCTCGAGCTCTGGAAACACCATATATTTT.